A selection of T cell receptor beta chains follows, all from one sample in a study of blood T cell repertoires in COVID-19. Sequenced by immunoSEQ multiplex PCR; TCRdb stores in-frame clones only, minus some. The sample shows around 60,000 clones, 84% of them seen only once. The sequencing input was peripheral blood. Receptor source: a man aged 55 to 69 with COVID-19, enrolled during active disease. Each CDR3 is given without its conserved first and last residue.

>TRBV9|TRBJ2-3
ASSVLGARTDTQY
>TRBV11-3|TRBJ1-1
ASSPTGMNTEAF
>TRBV30|TRBJ1-4
AWRVAASEKLF
>TRBV7-3|TRBJ1-3
ASSATGTGGNTIY
>TRBV10-1|TRBJ2-3
ASSDGDRVVTDTQY
>TRBV4-1|TRBJ1-1
ASSYRDRGTNTEAF
>TRBV18|TRBJ1-1
ASSRDTGNTEAF
>TRBV24-1|TRBJ2-1
ATSEGTVGGEQF
>TRBV5-1|TRBJ1-1
ASSLEGAGANTEAF
>TRBV11-2|TRBJ2-1
ASSLAGHPYNEQF